Following are 25 T cell receptor beta chains from one sample sequenced in a study of T cells in Graves' hyperthyroidism and ophthalmopathy. Researchers amplified the TCR beta CDR3 regions from RNA transcripts. HTBI primers were the set used in a first-round RT-PCR of the TCR CDR3. Using its own MiXCR run on the multiplex PCR reads, TCRdb lists one record per CDR3 protein. In the table there are a few hundred thousand distinct CDR3 sequences, roughly 23% of which are singletons. Sequencing was done on a sample of blood. All receptors derive from a woman aged 70 to 79 with Graves' ophthalmopathy.

The table lists this clonotype with many counts. The J gene is TRBJ2-3, the V gene TRBV2; no reliable D call. Germline loops: CDR1 SNHLY, CDR2 FYNNEI. The CDR3 runs 13 residues. V was trimmed by 4 bases and J by 5 bases, leaving 10 bases between them. In DNA, the CDR3 is TGTGCCAGCAGTGTGGTAGCTAGAGATACGCAGTATTTT. This encodes CASSVVARDTQYF.

This clonotype has at least ten counts. The rearrangement links TRBV29-1 to TRBJ2-3; TRBD2 aligns across 13 bases. The CDR3 totals 15 residues. Germline assignment: CDR1 SQVTM and CDR2 ANQGSEA. The V segment lost 5 bases and the J segment 4 bases; nucleotides outside the gene matches: 6. The CDR3 loop reads CSVPLTSGRADTQYF. The CDR3 DNA sequence: TGCAGCGTTCCACTAACTAGCGGGAGGGCAGATACGCAGTATTTT.

This clonotype appeared a few times. V is TRBV7-2 and J is TRBJ2-2; D perhaps matches TRBD2 (6 bases). Trimming took off 2 bases at V and 4 bases at J, with 11 bases between the two ends. CDR3 length: 15 amino acids. The V gene's germline CDR1 is SGHTA and CDR2 FQGNSA. In DNA form, the CDR3 reads TGTGCCAGCAGCTTAAAGGCGGGACCCACCGGGGAGCTGTTTTTT. It translates to CASSLKAGPTGELFF.

The CDR3 here is CASSRTTEIYEQYF. The DNA of the CDR3 is TGTGCCAGCAGTAGAACGACAGAGATCTACGAGCAGTACTTC. V and J are TRBV28 and TRBJ2-7, with a weak D call TRBD1 (5 bases). This CDR3 region has 14 residues. Germline V lookup: CDR1 MDHEN, CDR2 SYDVKM. V was cut by 5 bases and J by 3 bases, with 14 bases left in between.

This clonotype was observed at least ten times. The chain combines TRBV7-2 with TRBJ2-7; 9 positions agree with TRBD2. Germline V lookup: CDR1 SGHTA, CDR2 FQGNSA. Unmatched junction bases numbered 8, after V lost 4 bases and J lost 7 bases. There are 14 residues in the CDR3. This chain's CDR3 is CASSWRGSGSEQYF. The CDR3 nucleotides are TGTGCCAGCAGCTGGAGGGGTAGCGGGAGTGAGCAGTACTTC.

This chain uses TRBV10-3 with TRBJ1-3, with D hard to call. Per germline, CDR1 ENHRY and CDR2 SYGVKD. This CDR3 is 13 amino acids long. Trimming pared 2 bases from V and 7 bases from J, leaving 9 bases between. The CDR3 sequence: CAISEGLRNTIYF. The CDR3 DNA follows: TGTGCCATCAGTGAGGGGCTGAGGAACACCATATATTTT.

This clonotype was seen a handful of times. The V call is TRBV7-2, the J call TRBJ2-7, with 11 bases identical to TRBD2. The CDR3 consists of 15 residues. V was pared by 1 base and J by 9 bases, with 8 bases of the junction left unmatched. The germline gives CDR1 SGHTA, CDR2 FQGNSA. The CDR3 is CASSLVGTSGLGQYF. The CDR3 bases are TGTGCCAGCAGCTTAGTTGGGACTAGCGGTCTTGGGCAGTACTTC.

The CDR3 spells CASSRGLAGGWTQYF. The CDR3 region has the DNA TGTGCCAGCAGCCGAGGACTAGCGGGAGGTTGGACGCAGTATTTT. V and J are TRBV7-2 and TRBJ2-3, with 14 bases aligning to TRBD2. V dropped 5 bases and J dropped 9; count of bases not matched to a gene: 7. The CDR3 runs to 15 residues. In germline, CDR1 is SGHTA, CDR2 FQGNSA.

Only a few counts were recorded for this clonotype. The J gene is TRBJ1-4, the V gene TRBV27; D is unclear. Germline CDR1 MNHEY, CDR2 SMNVEV (reference sequence). The CDR3 consists of 17 residues. V was trimmed by 1 base and J by 0 bases, leaving 12 bases between them. The CDR3, as DNA: TGTGCCAGCAGTTTATGGGCCACCGATGCAACTAATGAAAAACTGTTTTTT. This gives the protein CASSLWATDATNEKLFF.

The genes are TRBV7-3 and TRBJ2-3, with TRBD2 identical over 13 bases. V shed 5 bases, J shed 2 bases, and the junction held 4 bases outside the gene matches. This CDR3 has 16 residues. Germline-derived CDR1 and CDR2 are SGHTA and FQGTGA. The CDR3 DNA reads as TGTGCCAGCAGCCCAGGGACTAGCGGGGTCACAGATACGCAGTATTTT. Amino acids: CASSPGTSGVTDTQYF.

This clonotype appeared many times. This sequence joins TRBV7-8 and TRBJ2-7, with 8 bases matching TRBD2. The J segment lost 4 bases and the V segment lost 5 bases, leaving 4 bases of the junction unmatched. Per the germline V gene, CDR1 is SGHVS and CDR2 is FQNEAQ. The CDR3 totals 13 residues. The chain's CDR3 is CASSRGGAYEQYF. CDR3 nucleotides: TGTGCCAGCAGCCGGGGGGGAGCTTACGAGCAGTACTTC. The variable domain in full, completed from reference TRBV7-8 and TRBJ2-7, reads GAGVSQSPRYKVAKRGQDVALRCDPISGHVSLFWYQQALGQGPEFLTYFQNEAQLDKSGLPSDRFFAERPEGSVSTLKIQRTQQEDSAVYLCASSRGGAYEQYFGPGTRLTVT.

This clonotype showed up just a few times. This rearrangement joins TRBV5-1 to TRBJ1-4; TRBD1 is a possible D gene (5 bases). The V gene lost 0 bases and the J gene lost 7 bases, with 10 bases spanning the gap. CDR1 and CDR2 from the germline V gene are SGHRS and YFSETQ. The CDR3 has 14 amino acids. The CDR3 region is CASSLERGREKLFF. DNA of the CDR3: TGCGCCAGCAGCTTGGAAAGGGGACGTGAAAAACTGTTTTTT.

The chain recombines TRBV20-1 with TRBJ2-7, with 10 bases aligning to TRBD2. Germline V CDR1 and CDR2: DFQATT, SNEGSKA (reference sequence). The CDR3 spans 17 residues. Germline trimming cut 1 base from V and 2 bases from J; bases unmatched to any gene: 11. CDR3 bases: TGCAGTGCTAGAGGTAGCGGGGGGTCGGGGTGGCCCTACGAGCAGTACTTC. Its translation is CSARGSGGSGWPYEQYF.

The gene calls are TRBV29-1 and TRBJ2-7; D is perhaps TRBD1 (6 bases). V lost 4 bases, J lost 3 bases, and 10 bases lay in between. This CDR3 is 12 amino acids long. CDR1 is SQVTM, CDR2 ANQGSEA, per germline. The CDR3 DNA sequence: TGCAGCGTTGGAAGCAGGGGCTACGAGCAGTACTTC. It translates to CSVGSRGYEQYF.

This clonotype turned up a few times. This sequence joins TRBV6-2 or TRBV6-3 and TRBJ2-7; 7 nucleotides align to TRBD2. The CDR3 is 14 residues long. The trim removed 3 bases at V and 4 bases at J, leaving 6 bases unmatched. Germline V gives CDR1 MNHEY, CDR2 SVGEGT. Here the CDR3 reads CASSYRGSGYEQYF. The CDR3 nucleotides are TGTGCCAGCAGTTATCGCGGGAGTGGTTACGAGCAGTACTTC.

There are many counts of this clonotype. J is TRBJ2-5 and V is TRBV28; D is undetermined. There are 14 residues in the CDR3. V was clipped by 3 bases and J by 5 bases, with 13 bases between them. Germline CDR1 reads MDHEN; CDR2 reads SYDVKM. CDR3 in DNA: TGTGCCAGCAGTTTCCGTGTCAGTTGGGAGACCCAGTACTTC. Translation gives CASSFRVSWETQYF.

V gene TRBV20-1 combines with J gene TRBJ2-7; 12 positions agree with TRBD2. Germline trimming cut 0 bases from V and 3 bases from J; bases unmatched to any gene: 9. Germline V gives CDR1 DFQATT, CDR2 SNEGSKA (reference sequence). The CDR3 is 17 residues long. The CDR3 DNA reads as TGCAGTGCTAGAGACGGTGGGGGGACTAGCGGGCTCTACGAGCAGTACTTC. Its translation is CSARDGGGTSGLYEQYF.

The V gene is TRBV27, the J gene TRBJ2-2, with 8 bases matching TRBD2. The V segment lost 2 bases and the J segment 6 bases; nucleotides outside the gene matches: 5. Looked up from germline, CDR1 is MNHEY and CDR2 is SMNVEV (reference sequence). The CDR3 is 15 amino acids. In nucleotides, the CDR3 is TGTGCCAGCAGTTTAGGGACTAGGTTTGCCGGGGAGCTGTTTTTT. Protein: CASSLGTRFAGELFF.

Points on this clonotype: A clone one base away is much larger, so this may be a read error. Because it lacks the conserved phenylalanine or tryptophan at the end, this CDR3 is likely a read error. This chain connects TRBV7-2 to TRBJ2-5, with no clear D. This CDR3 comprises 11 residues. Germline-derived CDR1 and CDR2 are SGHTA and FQGNSA. V lost 3 bases, J lost 5 bases, and 4 bases lay in between. The CDR3 DNA reads as TGTGCCAGCAGCTTGGATGAGACCCAGTACCTC. It yields the protein CASSLDETQYL.

This clonotype was seen only a few times. The rearrangement joins TRBV9 to TRBJ1-4; the D gene is possibly TRBD1 (5 bases). Germline lookup yields CDR1 SGDLS and CDR2 YYNGEE. There are 16 residues in the CDR3. Trimming left V 0 bases short and J 0 bases short, with 9 bases between. Written as DNA, the CDR3 is TGTGCCAGCAGCGTAGGAGGAGGGGCAACTAATGAAAAACTGTTTTTT. It codes for CASSVGGGATNEKLFF.

This chain links TRBV5-1 with TRBJ1-2, with 8 nucleotides matching TRBD1. The CDR3 contains 16 residues. V gave up 4 bases and J gave up 6 bases; unmatched junction bases: 14. Germline V gives CDR1 SGHRS, CDR2 YFSETQ. In DNA, the CDR3 is TGCGCCAGCAGCCCGGACCTGGGACAGGCTGTGAATGGCTACACCTTC. Translated, it gives CASSPDLGQAVNGYTF.

V usage is TRBV29-1 and J usage is TRBJ2-7, with a weak D call TRBD1 (6 bases). CDR1 and CDR2 (germline): SQVTM, ANQGSEA. The CDR3 runs 16 residues. The germline V and J ends were trimmed by 0 bases and 0 bases, with 15 bases remaining between them. CDR3 protein: CSVEDRKGEISYEQYF. CDR3 nucleotides: TGCAGCGTTGAAGATAGAAAGGGGGAAATCTCCTACGAGCAGTACTTC.

This clonotype appeared a few times. This chain joins TRBV5-6 and TRBJ1-2; no firm D call. The germline V and J ends were trimmed by 3 bases and 4 bases, with 10 bases remaining between them. Germline CDR1 is SGHDT and CDR2 is YYEEEE. The CDR3 runs to 13 residues. The CDR3 here is CASSSTRGYGYTF. The CDR3 DNA sequence: TGTGCCAGCAGCTCGACTCGGGGCTATGGCTACACCTTC.

V and J are TRBV11-3 and TRBJ2-3; 10 bases fit TRBD1. This CDR3 spans 16 amino acids. The germline CDR1 and CDR2 sequences are SGHNT and YENEEA. V gave up 5 bases and J gave up 0 bases; unmatched junction bases: 5. In DNA form, the CDR3 reads TGTGCCAGCAGCCGCAGGGGACAGGGGAGCACAGATACGCAGTATTTT. It is translated as CASSRRGQGSTDTQYF.

V gene TRBV6-1 combines with J gene TRBJ2-2; D unresolved. V dropped 5 bases and J dropped 6 bases, with 13 bases sitting between them. Germline CDR1 is MNHNS and CDR2 is SASEGT. The CDR3 covers 14 residues. The CDR3 sequence: CASSRRQGPGELFF. DNA for the CDR3: TGTGCCAGCAGTCGACGACAAGGGCCCGGGGAGCTGTTTTTT.